Many counts were recorded for the clone carrying this T cell receptor beta chain. Its cognate antigen is unknown. The data are from a study of T cells in Graves' hyperthyroidism and ophthalmopathy. This CDR3 contains 15 residues. The V and J ends lost 2 bases and 6 bases, in that order; junction bases with no gene match: 9. The germline V gene has CDR1 MGHRA and CDR2 YSYEKL. Thyroid ultrasound and orbital computed tomography, with clinical symptoms and serum thyroxine and TRAb, informed diagnoses. Template material for amplifying TCR beta CDR3 regions consisted of RNA transcripts. The HTBI primer set drove a first-round RT-PCR of the TCR CDR3. TCRdb recomputed calls from the multiplex PCR reads with MiXCR, one row per CDR3 protein. The sample shows 350,000 to 400,000 distinct CDR3 sequences, approximately 20% of them seen only once. Study-wide results and caveats: Most clonotypes that expanded in the thyroid above 0.001 also showed up in blood.

Sequenced material: blood. The clonotype originates from a woman aged 18-29 years with Graves' hyperthyroidism. The chain recombines TRBV4-1 with TRBJ2-7; the match to TRBD1 covers 8 bases. Here the CDR3 reads CASSQPRTGIREQYF. The CDR3, as DNA: TGCGCCAGCAGCCAACCCAGGACAGGGATCCGCGAGCAGTACTTC.